This T cell receptor (beta chain) comes out of a study of blood T cell repertoires in COVID-19. Enrollees, roughly 18 to 89 years old, lived in approximately 24 US areas. Cohort assignment relied on participant-reported clinical history. Measured with immunoSEQ multiplex PCR; TCRdb has only the in-frame clones, and not every one. Of under 350,000 clones detected, approximately 86% appear once; the ten largest clones hold 2.6%. J was trimmed by 1 base and V by 2 bases; bases with no gene match: 12. Germline assignment: CDR1 SGHNT and CDR2 YENEEA. The CDR3 length is 18 residues. The chain is built from TRBV11-3 and TRBJ1-1; 8 nucleotides align to TRBD1. Sequencing used PBMCs or T cells enriched from blood (not recorded which). The source of this sequence is a woman aged 18-29 years who had recovered from COVID-19. The CDR3 DNA reads as TGTGCCAGCAGCTTAAAATGGGGTTGGGACAGGCGGAACACTGAAGCTTTCTTT. It specifies CASSLKWGWDRRNTEAFF.